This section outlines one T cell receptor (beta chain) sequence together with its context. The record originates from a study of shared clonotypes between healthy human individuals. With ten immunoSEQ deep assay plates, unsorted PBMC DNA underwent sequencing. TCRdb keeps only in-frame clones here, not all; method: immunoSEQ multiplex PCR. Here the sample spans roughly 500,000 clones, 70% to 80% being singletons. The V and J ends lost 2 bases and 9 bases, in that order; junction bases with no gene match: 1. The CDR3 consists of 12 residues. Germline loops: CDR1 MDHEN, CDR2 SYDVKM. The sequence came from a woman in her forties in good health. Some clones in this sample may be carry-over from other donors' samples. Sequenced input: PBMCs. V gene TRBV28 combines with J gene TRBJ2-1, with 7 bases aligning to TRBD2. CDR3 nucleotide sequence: TGTGCCAGCAGTTTACGCGGGGGTGAGCAGTTCTTC. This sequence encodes CASSLRGGEQFF.